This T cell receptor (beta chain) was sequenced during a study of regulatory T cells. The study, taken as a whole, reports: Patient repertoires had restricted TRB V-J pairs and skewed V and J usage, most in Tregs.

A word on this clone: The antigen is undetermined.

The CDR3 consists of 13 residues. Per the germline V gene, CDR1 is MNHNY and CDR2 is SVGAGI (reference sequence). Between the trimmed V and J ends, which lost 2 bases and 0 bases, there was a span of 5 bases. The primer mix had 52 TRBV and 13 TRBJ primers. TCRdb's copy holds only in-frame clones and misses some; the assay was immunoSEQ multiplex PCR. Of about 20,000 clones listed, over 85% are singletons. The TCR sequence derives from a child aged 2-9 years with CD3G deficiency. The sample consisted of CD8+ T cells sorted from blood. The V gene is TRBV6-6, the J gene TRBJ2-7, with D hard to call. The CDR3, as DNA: TGTGCCAGCAGTTACCGGGCCTCCTACGAGCAGTACTTC. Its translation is CASSYRASYEQYF.